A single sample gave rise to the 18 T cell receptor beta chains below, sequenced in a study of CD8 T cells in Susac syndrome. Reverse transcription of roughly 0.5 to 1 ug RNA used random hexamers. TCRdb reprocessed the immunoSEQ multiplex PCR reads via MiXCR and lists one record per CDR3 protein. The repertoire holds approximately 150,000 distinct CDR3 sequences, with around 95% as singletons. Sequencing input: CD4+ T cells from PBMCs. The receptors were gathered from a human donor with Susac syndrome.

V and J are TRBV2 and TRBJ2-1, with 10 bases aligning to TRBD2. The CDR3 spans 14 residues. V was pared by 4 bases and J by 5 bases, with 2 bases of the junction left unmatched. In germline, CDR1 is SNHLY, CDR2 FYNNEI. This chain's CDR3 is CASSVSGRNNEQFF. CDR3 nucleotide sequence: TGTGCCAGCAGTGTTAGCGGGAGGAACAATGAGCAGTTCTTC.

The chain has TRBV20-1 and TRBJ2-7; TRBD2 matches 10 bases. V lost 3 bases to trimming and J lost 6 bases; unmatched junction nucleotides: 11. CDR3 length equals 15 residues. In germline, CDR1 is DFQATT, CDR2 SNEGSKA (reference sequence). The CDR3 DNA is TGCAGTGCTAGGGGAGCGGGAGGGCCTTACCGCGAGCAGTACTTC. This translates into CSARGAGGPYREQYF.

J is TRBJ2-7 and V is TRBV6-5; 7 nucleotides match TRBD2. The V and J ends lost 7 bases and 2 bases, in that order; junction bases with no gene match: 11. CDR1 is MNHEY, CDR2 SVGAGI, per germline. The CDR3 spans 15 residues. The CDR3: CASTPRGGGTYEQYF. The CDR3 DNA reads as TGTGCCAGCACCCCCCGGGGCGGGGGAACCTACGAGCAGTACTTC.

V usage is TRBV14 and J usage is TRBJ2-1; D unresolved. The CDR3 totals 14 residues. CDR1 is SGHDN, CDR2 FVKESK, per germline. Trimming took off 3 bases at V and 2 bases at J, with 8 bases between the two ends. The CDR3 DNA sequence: TGTGCCAGCAGCCATCTGGCGACCTACAATGAGCAGTTCTTC. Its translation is CASSHLATYNEQFF.

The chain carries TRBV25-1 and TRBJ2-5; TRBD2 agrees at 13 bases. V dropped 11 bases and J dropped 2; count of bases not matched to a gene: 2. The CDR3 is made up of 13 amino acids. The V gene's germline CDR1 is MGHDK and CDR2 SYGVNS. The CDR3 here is CAGTSGKQETQYF. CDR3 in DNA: TGTGCCGGGACTAGCGGGAAACAAGAGACCCAGTACTTC.

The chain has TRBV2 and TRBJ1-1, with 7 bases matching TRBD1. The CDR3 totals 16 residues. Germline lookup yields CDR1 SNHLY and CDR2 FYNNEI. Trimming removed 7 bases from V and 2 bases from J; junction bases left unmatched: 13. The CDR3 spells CASKGGPNRGNTEAFF. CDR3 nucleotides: TGTGCCAGCAAAGGGGGGCCTAACAGGGGAAACACTGAAGCTTTCTTT.

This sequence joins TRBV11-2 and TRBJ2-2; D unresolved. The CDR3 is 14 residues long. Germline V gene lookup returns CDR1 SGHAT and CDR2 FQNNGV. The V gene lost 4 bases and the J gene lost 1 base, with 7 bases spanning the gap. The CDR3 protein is CASSSRMNTGELFF. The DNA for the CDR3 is TGTGCCAGCAGCTCTCGGATGAACACCGGGGAGCTGTTTTTT.

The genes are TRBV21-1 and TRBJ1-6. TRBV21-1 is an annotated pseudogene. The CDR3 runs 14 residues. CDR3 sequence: CASSKKVNNSPLHF. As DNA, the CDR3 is TGTGCCAGCAGCAAAAAGGTTAATAATTCACCCCTCCACTTT.

The chain's CDR3 is CSVVRQQARDIQYF. The CDR3 bases are TGCAGCGTTGTACGACAACAGGCGAGGGACATTCAGTACTTC. V usage is TRBV29-1 and J usage is TRBJ2-4; either TRBD1 or TRBD2 may fit D (5 bases each). V dropped 4 bases and J dropped 8 bases, with 18 bases sitting between them. The CDR3 extends over 14 amino acids. Germline values: CDR1 SQVTM, CDR2 ANQGSEA.

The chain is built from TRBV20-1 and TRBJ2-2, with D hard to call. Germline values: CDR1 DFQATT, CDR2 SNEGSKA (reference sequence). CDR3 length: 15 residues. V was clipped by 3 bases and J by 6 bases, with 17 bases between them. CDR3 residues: CSARGSVGEPGELFF. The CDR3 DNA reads TGCAGTGCTAGGGGTTCAGTTGGTGAGCCCGGGGAGCTGTTTTTT.

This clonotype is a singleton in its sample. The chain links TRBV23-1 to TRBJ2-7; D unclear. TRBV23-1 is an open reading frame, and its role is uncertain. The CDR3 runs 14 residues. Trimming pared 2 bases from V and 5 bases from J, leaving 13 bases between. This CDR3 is CASSQAHSTDEQYF. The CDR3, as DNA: TGCGCCAGCAGTCAAGCCCACAGCACCGACGAGCAGTACTTC.

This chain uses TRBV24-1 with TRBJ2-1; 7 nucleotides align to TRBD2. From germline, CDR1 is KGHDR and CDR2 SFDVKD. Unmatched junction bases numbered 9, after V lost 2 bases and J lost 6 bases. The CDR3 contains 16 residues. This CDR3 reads CATSDSGGGVFNEQFF. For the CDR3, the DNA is TGTGCCACCAGTGATTCGGGGGGAGGAGTTTTCAATGAGCAGTTCTTC.

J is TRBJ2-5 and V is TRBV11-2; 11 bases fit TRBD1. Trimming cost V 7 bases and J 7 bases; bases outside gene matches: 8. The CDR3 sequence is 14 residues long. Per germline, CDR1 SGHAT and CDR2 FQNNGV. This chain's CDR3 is CASTLDRGLGTQYF. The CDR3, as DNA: TGTGCCAGCACGTTGGACAGGGGGCTCGGGACCCAGTACTTC.

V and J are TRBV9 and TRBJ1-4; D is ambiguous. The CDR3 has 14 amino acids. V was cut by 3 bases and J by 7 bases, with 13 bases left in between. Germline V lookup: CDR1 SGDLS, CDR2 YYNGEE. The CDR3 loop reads CASSASGSSEKLFF. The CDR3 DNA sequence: TGTGCCAGCAGCGCCAGTGGTTCGAGTGAAAAACTGTTTTTT.

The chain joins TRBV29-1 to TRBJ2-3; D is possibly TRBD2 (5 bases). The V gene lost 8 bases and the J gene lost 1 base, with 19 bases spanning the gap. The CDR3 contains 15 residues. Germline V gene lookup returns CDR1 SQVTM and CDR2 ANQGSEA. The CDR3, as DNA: TGCAGCACATCCGGGTGGAGGCAGCGCACAGATACGCAGTATTTT. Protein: CSTSGWRQRTDTQYF.

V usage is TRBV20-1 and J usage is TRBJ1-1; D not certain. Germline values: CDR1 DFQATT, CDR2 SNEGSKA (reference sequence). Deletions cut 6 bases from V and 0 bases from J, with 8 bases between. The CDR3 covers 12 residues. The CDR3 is CSAGQMNTEAFF. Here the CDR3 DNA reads TGCAGTGCCGGGCAGATGAACACTGAAGCTTTCTTT.

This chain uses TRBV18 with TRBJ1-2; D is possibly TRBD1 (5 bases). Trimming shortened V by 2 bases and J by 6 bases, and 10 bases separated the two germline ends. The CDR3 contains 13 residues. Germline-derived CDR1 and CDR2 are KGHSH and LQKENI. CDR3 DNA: TGTGCCAGCTCACCAGCCAGGGAACATGGCTACACCTTC. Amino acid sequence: CASSPAREHGYTF.

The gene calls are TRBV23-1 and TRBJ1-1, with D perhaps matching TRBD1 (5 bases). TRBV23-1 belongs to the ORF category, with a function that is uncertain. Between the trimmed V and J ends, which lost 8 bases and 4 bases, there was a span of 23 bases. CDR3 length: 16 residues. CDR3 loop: CASPLGTLRRSTEAFF. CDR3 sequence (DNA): TGCGCCAGCCCGTTAGGGACTTTACGTCGGAGCACTGAAGCTTTCTTT.